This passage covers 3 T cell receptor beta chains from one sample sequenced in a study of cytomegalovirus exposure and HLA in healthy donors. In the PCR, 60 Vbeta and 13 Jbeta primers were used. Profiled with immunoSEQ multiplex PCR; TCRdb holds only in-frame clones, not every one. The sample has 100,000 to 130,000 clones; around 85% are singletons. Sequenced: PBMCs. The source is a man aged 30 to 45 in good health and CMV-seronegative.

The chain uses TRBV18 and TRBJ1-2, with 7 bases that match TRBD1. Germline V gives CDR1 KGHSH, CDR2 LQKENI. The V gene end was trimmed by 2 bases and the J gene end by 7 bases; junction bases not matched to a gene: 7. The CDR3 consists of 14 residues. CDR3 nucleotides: TGTGCCAGCTCACCAGACAGGGAGAGGCGTGGCTACACCTTC. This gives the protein CASSPDRERRGYTF. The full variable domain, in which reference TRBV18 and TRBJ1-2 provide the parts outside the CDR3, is NAGVMQNPRHLVRRRGQEARLRCSPMKGHSHVYWYRQLPEEGLKFMVYLQKENIIDESGMPKERFSAEFPKEGPSILRIQQVVRGDSAAYFCASSPDRERRGYTFGSGTRLTVV.

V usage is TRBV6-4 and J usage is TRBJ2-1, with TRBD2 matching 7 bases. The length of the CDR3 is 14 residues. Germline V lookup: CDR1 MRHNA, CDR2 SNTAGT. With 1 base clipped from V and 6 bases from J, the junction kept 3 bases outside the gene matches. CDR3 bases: TGTGCCAGCAGTGACTGGGAGGGTGGCAATGAGCAGTTCTTC. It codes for CASSDWEGGNEQFF.

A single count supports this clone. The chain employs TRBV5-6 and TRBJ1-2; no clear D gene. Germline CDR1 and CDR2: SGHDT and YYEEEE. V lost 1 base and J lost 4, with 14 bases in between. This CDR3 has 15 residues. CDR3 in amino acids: CASSLWAGGSYGYTF. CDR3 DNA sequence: TGTGCCAGCAGCTTGTGGGCTGGAGGTAGCTATGGCTACACCTTC.